A single sample is the source of the 21 T cell receptor beta chains below, sequenced in a study of T cells in Graves' hyperthyroidism and ophthalmopathy. RNA transcripts yielded amplified TCR beta CDR3 regions. Primed by the HTBI set, a first-round RT-PCR was run on the TCR CDR3. TCRdb reprocessed the multiplex PCR reads via MiXCR and lists one record per CDR3 protein. The sample shows about 610,000 distinct CDR3 sequences, under 60% of them seen only once. The sequenced sample consisted of peripheral blood or thyroid tissue (not recorded which). These receptors originate from a woman between 18 and 29 years old with Graves' hyperthyroidism.

This clonotype was found a few times. The V and J genes are TRBV6-6 and TRBJ2-5; the D gene is possibly TRBD1 (5 bases). The CDR3 length is 14 residues. The germline V gene has CDR1 MNHNY and CDR2 SVGAGI (reference sequence). V shed 0 bases and J shed 4 bases, with 9 bases lying between them. CDR3 region: CASSYSTDGETQYF. For the CDR3, the DNA is TGTGCCAGCAGTTACTCGACAGATGGAGAGACCCAGTACTTC.

J is TRBJ1-5 and V is TRBV10-3; D may be TRBD1 (5 bases). Between the trimmed V and J ends, which lost 3 bases and 5 bases, there was a span of 14 bases. Looked up from germline, CDR1 is ENHRY and CDR2 is SYGVKD. The CDR3 totals 15 residues. The CDR3 protein is CAISELSGSYQPQHF. Written as DNA, the CDR3 is TGTGCCATCAGTGAACTATCAGGGTCCTATCAGCCCCAGCATTTT.

This chain joins TRBV29-1 and TRBJ2-7; 9 bases fit TRBD2. CDR1 is SQVTM and CDR2 is ANQGSEA in the germline V gene. Germline trimming cut 7 bases from V and 7 bases from J; bases unmatched to any gene: 11. This CDR3 has 13 residues. The CDR3 sequence: CSGASGKVNEQYF. The CDR3 coding sequence is TGCAGCGGAGCTAGCGGGAAAGTGAATGAGCAGTACTTC.

J is TRBJ1-5 and V is TRBV19, with D unresolved. Deletions cut 6 bases from V and 2 bases from J, with 11 bases between. The CDR3 is 14 amino acids. CDR1 and CDR2 (germline): LNHDA, SQIVND (reference sequence). CDR3 sequence (DNA): TGTGCCAGTAGCAGACTAGCGGGCAATCAGCCCCAGCATTTT. Translating it yields CASSRLAGNQPQHF.

Note on this clonotype: The junction differs from germline at one of its ends, possibly a read error. V gene TRBV15 combines with J gene TRBJ1-5; possible D gene TRBD1, 6 bases. The CDR3 extends over 16 amino acids. CDR1 LNHNV and CDR2 YYDKDF come from the germline V gene (reference sequence). The CDR3 loop reads CATSFRRAGGKQPQHF. CDR3 nucleotide sequence: TGTGCCACCAGCTTCCGAAGGGCCGGGGGCAAGCAGCCCCAGCATTTT. The full variable domain, its missing parts supplied by reference TRBV15 and TRBJ1-5, is DAMVIQNPRYQVTQFGKPVTLSCSQTLNHNVMYWYQQKSSQAPKLLFHYYDKDFNNEADTPDNFQSRRPNTSFCFLDIRSPGLGDTAMYLCATSFRRAGGKQPQHFGDGTRLSIL.

This clonotype was seen a single time. Being one base from a much bigger clone, this may be a read error. The J gene is TRBJ2-5, the V gene TRBV6-5; 9 bases agree with TRBD1. With V trimmed by 5 bases and J by 5 bases, 9 bases remained unmatched. The germline CDR1 and CDR2 sequences are MNHEY and SVGAGI. This CDR3 contains 15 residues. The CDR3 is CASSKITGGYETQYF. CDR3 nucleotide sequence: TGTGCCAGCAGTAAAATTACAGGGGGCTACGAGACCCAGTACTTC.

J is TRBJ2-3 and V is TRBV7-3; tentatively, D is TRBD2 (5 bases). CDR1 and CDR2 (germline): SGHTA, FQGTGA. The CDR3 loop spans 13 amino acids. V shed 5 bases and J shed 5 bases, with 11 bases lying between them. CDR3 sequence: CASSPREIDTQYF. The DNA of the CDR3 is TGTGCCAGCAGCCCGAGGGAAATAGATACGCAGTATTTT.

This clonotype was seen a few times. The chain carries TRBV7-9 and TRBJ2-7; D is tentatively TRBD1 or TRBD2 (6 bases each). The J call may be mistaken, given a closer DNA end match to TRBJ2-1. This CDR3 contains 12 residues. Germline assignment: CDR1 SEHNR and CDR2 FQNEAQ (reference sequence). The CDR3 region is CASSFSGAEQFF. The CDR3 region has the DNA TGTGCCAGCAGCTTTTCGGGGGCTGAGCAGTTCTTC.

This clonotype was counted between two and nine times. The J gene is TRBJ2-5, the V gene TRBV4-1, with no clear D. The CDR3 runs 12 residues. Germline lookup yields CDR1 MGHRA and CDR2 YSYEKL. Trimming shortened V by 1 base and J by 6 bases, and 6 bases separated the two germline ends. Here the CDR3 DNA reads TGCGCCAGCAGCCAAGTTGGACAGACCCAGTACTTC. Amino acid sequence: CASSQVGQTQYF.

This clonotype has at least ten counts. The CDR3 loop reads CAISDPGQGNTEAFF. In nucleotides, the CDR3 is TGTGCCATCAGTGACCCCGGGCAGGGGAACACTGAAGCTTTCTTT. This chain links TRBV10-3 with TRBJ1-1; D is possibly TRBD1 (5 bases). Germline V CDR1 and CDR2: ENHRY, SYGVKD. The CDR3 is 15 residues long. The V and J ends lost 3 bases and 1 base respectively, with 12 bases between them.

This clonotype was picked up many times. The rearrangement joins TRBV4-2 to TRBJ1-1; 8 nucleotides align to TRBD1. Germline V gene lookup returns CDR1 LGHNA and CDR2 YNFKEQ. The length of the CDR3 is 15 residues. Trimming cost V 0 bases and J 5 bases; bases outside gene matches: 5. CDR3 amino acids: CASSQDRGRITEAFF. The CDR3 coding sequence is TGTGCCAGCAGCCAAGACAGGGGGCGAATAACTGAAGCTTTCTTT.

This clonotype was observed many times. The chain is built from TRBV9 and TRBJ1-1; 8 bases agree with TRBD1. V lost 1 base to trimming and J lost 5 bases; unmatched junction nucleotides: 7. This CDR3 is 15 amino acids long. Germline V gene data show CDR1 as SGDLS and CDR2 as YYNGEE. The CDR3 DNA reads TGTGCCAGCAGCGTATCAGGACAGGGTGGTACTGAAGCTTTCTTT. Encoded protein: CASSVSGQGGTEAFF. Variable domain in full (rest from reference TRBV9 and TRBJ1-1): DSGVTQTPKHLITATGQRVTLRCSPRSGDLSVYWYQQSLDQGLQFLIQYYNGEERAKGNILERFSAQQFPDLHSELNLSSLELGDSALYFCASSVSGQGGTEAFFGQGTRLTVV.

A note on this clonotype: The junction and the germline gene differ at one end; a read error may be behind it. This chain links TRBV25-1 with TRBJ2-7; perhaps TRBD2 as D (5 bases). Germline loops: CDR1 MGHDK, CDR2 SYGVNS. The CDR3 is made up of 16 amino acids. The DNA of the CDR3 is TGTGCCGGCAGTGCCTGGACTCTGAAACGGAACTACGAGCAGTACTTC. Residues: CAGSAWTLKRNYEQYF.

This clonotype was observed at least ten times. The rearrangement joins TRBV15 to TRBJ2-5, with 9 positions matching TRBD2. This CDR3 has 18 amino acids. Germline trimming cut 1 base from V and 2 bases from J; bases unmatched to any gene: 11. Per the germline V gene, CDR1 is LNHNV and CDR2 is YYDKDF (reference sequence). The chain's CDR3 is CATSRGGATSGQQETQYF. CDR3 DNA sequence: TGTGCCACCAGCAGAGGTGGTGCGACTAGCGGCCAACAAGAGACCCAGTACTTC.

This clonotype was recorded at least ten times. The genes are TRBV10-3 and TRBJ2-2; 7 nucleotides align to TRBD2. Germline V gene data show CDR1 as ENHRY and CDR2 as SYGVKD. The CDR3 length is 15 residues. V trimming: 6 bases; J trimming: 0 bases; junction bases outside the gene matches: 4. Here the CDR3 DNA reads TGTGCCATCAGGATAGCGGGCGCGAACACCGGGGAGCTGTTTTTT. Encoded protein: CAIRIAGANTGELFF.

CDR3 sequence reads: CSGGTAHLSGELFF. DNA for the CDR3: TGCAGTGGTGGGACAGCTCACTTGTCCGGGGAGCTGTTTTTT. This rearrangement joins TRBV29-1 to TRBJ2-2, with 7 positions matching TRBD1. The CDR3 contains 14 residues. Germline-derived CDR1 and CDR2 are SQVTM and ANQGSEA.

This clonotype showed up many times. This chain links TRBV2 with TRBJ1-5, with D uncertain. V lost 6 bases, J lost 7 bases, and 10 bases lay in between. CDR3 length: 12 amino acids. The germline CDR1 and CDR2 sequences are SNHLY and FYNNEI. The CDR3 DNA is TGTGCCAGCAGCCCGGTTGCGCAGCCCCAGCATTTT. It codes for CASSPVAQPQHF.

V gene TRBV15 combines with J gene TRBJ1-5, with D possibly TRBD1 on 6 matching bases. Trimming took off 0 bases at V and 4 bases at J, with 13 bases between the two ends. Germline CDR1 and CDR2: LNHNV and YYDKDF (reference sequence). CDR3 length equals 16 residues. CDR3 sequence: CATSRDTGGPNQPQHF. In nucleotides, the CDR3 is TGTGCCACCAGCAGAGATACCGGGGGGCCAAATCAGCCCCAGCATTTT.

This clonotype was seen at least ten times. The chain links TRBV20-1 to TRBJ2-7; TRBD2 aligns across 14 bases. Germline V gene lookup returns CDR1 DFQATT and CDR2 SNEGSKA (reference sequence). The CDR3 is 15 amino acids. Unmatched junction bases numbered 8, after V lost 5 bases and J lost 5 bases. This CDR3 is CSAARLAGGLDEQYF. CDR3 nucleotide sequence: TGCAGTGCTGCCCGACTAGCGGGAGGGCTCGACGAGCAGTACTTC.

This clonotype was counted many times. CDR3 residues: CASSFYRGSYEQYF. Written as DNA, the CDR3 is TGTGCCAGCAGTTTCTATAGAGGCTCCTACGAGCAGTACTTC. The V call is TRBV27, the J call TRBJ2-7; D is unclear. CDR1 MNHEY and CDR2 SMNVEV come from the germline V gene (reference sequence). V lost 3 bases to trimming and J lost 0 bases, with 9 bases between them. The length of the CDR3 is 14 residues.

CDR3 sequence (DNA): TGCGCCAGCAGCTTGTACGTCAGGGGGAGGTATGGCTACACCTTC. Residues: CASSLYVRGRYGYTF. The rearrangement links TRBV5-1 to TRBJ1-2; 7 bases align to TRBD1. The germline V gene has CDR1 SGHRS and CDR2 YFSETQ. The CDR3 has 15 residues. The J segment lost 5 bases and the V segment lost 1 base, leaving 8 bases of the junction unmatched.